This TCR beta chain stems from a study of CXCR3-negative and CXCR3-positive naive CD8 T cells. Looking at the study overall: The libraries together contributed approximately 150 million TRB reads, each supplying about 1.5 +/- 0.3 million.

TRB cDNA libraries were made by UMI-labeled 5' RACE. For each CDR3 protein, TCRdb gives one entry from its re-call of the 5' RACE reads, without DNA. This sample's clone table lists about 23,000 distinct CDR3 sequences. The receptor's source is a human donor in good health. Some clones in this sample may be carry-over from other donors' samples. The material sequenced was memory CD8+ T cells from blood.

This CDR3 reads CASSVVSPALINEQFF. V and J are TRBV9 and TRBJ2-1; TCRdb indicates TRBD2, and absent DNA this call remains unverified. Germline V gene lookup returns CDR1 SGDLS and CDR2 YYNGEE. This CDR3 has 16 amino acids.